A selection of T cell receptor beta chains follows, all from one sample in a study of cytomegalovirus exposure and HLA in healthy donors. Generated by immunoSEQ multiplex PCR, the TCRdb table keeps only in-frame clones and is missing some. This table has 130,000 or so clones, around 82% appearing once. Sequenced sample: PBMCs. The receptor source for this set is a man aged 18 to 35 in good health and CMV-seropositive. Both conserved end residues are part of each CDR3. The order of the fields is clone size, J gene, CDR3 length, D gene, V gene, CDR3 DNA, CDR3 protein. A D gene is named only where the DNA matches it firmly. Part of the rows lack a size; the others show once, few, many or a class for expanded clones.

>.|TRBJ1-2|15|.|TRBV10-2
TGCGCCAGCAGTGACGACCCCACAGGGTTAGGTGGCTACACCTTC
CASSDDPTGLGGYTF
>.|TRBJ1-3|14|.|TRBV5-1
TGCGCCAGCAGCTTGTCGGGTAGTGGAAACACCATATATTTT
CASSLSGSGNTIYF
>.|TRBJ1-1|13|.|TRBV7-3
TGTGCCAGCAGCTTAATGAGGGACACTGAAGCTTTCTTT
CASSLMRDTEAFF
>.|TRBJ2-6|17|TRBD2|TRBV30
TGTGCCTGGAGTAAAGGGACTAGCGCCTCTGGGGCCAACGTCCTGACTTTC
CAWSKGTSASGANVLTF
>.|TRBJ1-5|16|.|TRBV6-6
TGTGCCAGCAGTTACTCGAAGGGGAAGGGCAATCAGCCCCAGCATTTT
CASSYSKGKGNQPQHF
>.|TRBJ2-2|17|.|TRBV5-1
TGCGCCAGCAGCTACCCCTCTTTAGCAGGGGAGGGCGGGGAGCTGTTTTTT
CASSYPSLAGEGGELFF
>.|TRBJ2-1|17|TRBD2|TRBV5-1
TGCGCCAGCAGCTTTGGCCCCCAGGGAGCGGGATTCAATGAGCAGTTCTTC
CASSFGPQGAGFNEQFF
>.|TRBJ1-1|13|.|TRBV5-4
TGTGCCAGCAGCTTGCAGTTGAACACTGAAGCTTTCTTT
CASSLQLNTEAFF
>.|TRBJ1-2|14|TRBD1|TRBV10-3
TGTGCCATCAGTGCGGAGGGGGCGTCTTGGGGCTACACCTTC
CAISAEGASWGYTF
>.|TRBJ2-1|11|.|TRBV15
TGTGCCACCCCCCGGAGCAATGAGCAGTTCTTC
CATPRSNEQFF
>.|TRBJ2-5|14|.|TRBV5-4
TGTGCCAGCAGCTTGGGGCAGTACCAAGAGACCCAGTACTTC
CASSLGQYQETQYF
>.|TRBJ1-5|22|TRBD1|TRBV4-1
TGCGCCAGCAGCCAAACCCCGTTTCTCCGGGACAGGGGCGATTATAGCAATCAGCCCCAGCATTTT
CASSQTPFLRDRGDYSNQPQHF
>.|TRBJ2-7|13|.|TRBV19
TGTGCCAGTAGTTGGGGGGAGGCCTACGAGCAGTACTTC
CASSWGEAYEQYF
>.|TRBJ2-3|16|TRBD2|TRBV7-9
TGTGCCAGCAGCATTGGGACTAGCGGGAGGCAAGATACGCAGTATTTT
CASSIGTSGRQDTQYF
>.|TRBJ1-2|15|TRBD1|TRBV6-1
TGTGCCAGCAGTGCACAGGGGGCCGGTAACTATGGCTACACCTTC
CASSAQGAGNYGYTF
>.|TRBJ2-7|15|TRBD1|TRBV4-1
TGCGCCAGCAGCCAAGTGACAGGGGGCTCCTACGAGCAGTACTTC
CASSQVTGGSYEQYF
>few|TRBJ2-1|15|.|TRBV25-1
TGTGCCAGCAGCATTTGGGGGGACTTATACAATGAGCAGTTCTTC
CASSIWGDLYNEQFF
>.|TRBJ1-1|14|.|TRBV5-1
TGCGCCAGCAGCTTGGCCGTGTCAGGCGCTGAAGCTTTCTTT
CASSLAVSGAEAFF